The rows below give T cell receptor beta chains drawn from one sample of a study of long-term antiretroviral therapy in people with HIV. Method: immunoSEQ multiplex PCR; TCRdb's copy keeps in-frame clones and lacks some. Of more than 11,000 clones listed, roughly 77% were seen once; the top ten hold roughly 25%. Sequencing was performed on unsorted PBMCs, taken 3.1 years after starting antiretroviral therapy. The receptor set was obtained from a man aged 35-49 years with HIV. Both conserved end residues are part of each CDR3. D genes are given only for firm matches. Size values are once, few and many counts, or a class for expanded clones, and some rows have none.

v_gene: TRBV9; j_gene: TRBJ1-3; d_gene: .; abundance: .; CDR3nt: TGTGCCAGCAGCGTAGGACACTCTGGAAACACCATATATTTT; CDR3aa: CASSVGHSGNTIYF
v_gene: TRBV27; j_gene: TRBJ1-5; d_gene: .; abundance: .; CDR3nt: TGTGCCAGCAGTTCTATTGGGGGTCGCGGCAATCAGCCCCAGCATTTT; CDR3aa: CASSSIGGRGNQPQHF
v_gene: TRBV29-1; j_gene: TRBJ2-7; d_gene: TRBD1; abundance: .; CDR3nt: TGCAGCGTTGAAGGAGTGCCGGGACAGGGGGTCTACGAGCAGTACTTC; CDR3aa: CSVEGVPGQGVYEQYF
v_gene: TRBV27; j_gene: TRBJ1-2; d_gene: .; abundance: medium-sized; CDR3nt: TGTGCCAGCAGTTACACAGTTTTCGATGGCTACACCTTC; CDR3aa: CASSYTVFDGYTF
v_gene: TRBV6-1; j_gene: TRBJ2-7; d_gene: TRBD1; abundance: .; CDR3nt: TGTGCCAGCAATCCTAGGACAGGTAAATTCCACGAGCAGTACTTC; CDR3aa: CASNPRTGKFHEQYF
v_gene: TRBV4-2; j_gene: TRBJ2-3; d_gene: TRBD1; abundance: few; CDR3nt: TGTGCCAGCAGCTGGGGACAGGGGGCGCTGGCAGATACGCAGTATTTT; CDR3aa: CASSWGQGALADTQYF
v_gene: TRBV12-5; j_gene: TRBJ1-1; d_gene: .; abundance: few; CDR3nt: TGTGCTAGTGGTTTGCAAGTTATCACTGAAGCTTTCTTT; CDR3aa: CASGLQVITEAFF
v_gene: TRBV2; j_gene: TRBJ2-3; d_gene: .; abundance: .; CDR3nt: TGTGCCAGCAGTTGGGACTGGAGGGATACGCAGTATTTT; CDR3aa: CASSWDWRDTQYF
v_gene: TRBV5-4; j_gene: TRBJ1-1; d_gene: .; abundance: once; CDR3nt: TGTGCCAGCAGTTTGATAGGAACTGAAGCTTTCTTT; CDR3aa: CASSLIGTEAFF
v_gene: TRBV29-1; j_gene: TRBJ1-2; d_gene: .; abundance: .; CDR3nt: TGCAGCGTTGATGAGGGGACGGGCTATGGCTACACCTTC; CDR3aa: CSVDEGTGYGYTF
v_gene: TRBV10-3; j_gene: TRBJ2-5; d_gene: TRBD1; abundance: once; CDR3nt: TGTGCCATCAGTGCGACCTGGGACAGCGTTCAAGAGACCCAGTACTTC; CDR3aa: CAISATWDSVQETQYF
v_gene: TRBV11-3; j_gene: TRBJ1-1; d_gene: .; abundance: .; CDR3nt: TGTGCCAGCAGCTTAACGGCACATGAAGCTTTCTTT; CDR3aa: CASSLTAHEAFF
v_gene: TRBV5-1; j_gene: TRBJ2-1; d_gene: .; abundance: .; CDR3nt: TGCGCCAGCAGCCTGGGGGCAGGTAACAATGAGCAGTTCTTC; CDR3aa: CASSLGAGNNEQFF
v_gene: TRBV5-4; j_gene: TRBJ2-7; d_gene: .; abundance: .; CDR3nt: TGTGCCAGCAGCTTGGGAAGGAACGAGCAGTACTTC; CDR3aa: CASSLGRNEQYF
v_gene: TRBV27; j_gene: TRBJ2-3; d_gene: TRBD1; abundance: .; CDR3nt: TGTGCCAGCAGTTTAGCAGGGGGCGATGATGCGCAGTATTTT; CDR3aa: CASSLAGGDDAQYF
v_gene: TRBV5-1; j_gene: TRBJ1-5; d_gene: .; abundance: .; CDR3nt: TGCGCCAGCAGCCTAACCGGGGATCGGGGTCAGCCCCAGCATTTT; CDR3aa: CASSLTGDRGQPQHF
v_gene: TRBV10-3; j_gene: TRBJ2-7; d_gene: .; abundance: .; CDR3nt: TGTGCCATCAAATTTGGAGCCTCTTCCTACGAGCAGTACTTC; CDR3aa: CAIKFGASSYEQYF
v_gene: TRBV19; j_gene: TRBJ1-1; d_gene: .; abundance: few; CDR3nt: TGTGCCAGTAGTATGGATTCTGAAGTTGGTTTCTTT; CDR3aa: CASSMDSEVGFF
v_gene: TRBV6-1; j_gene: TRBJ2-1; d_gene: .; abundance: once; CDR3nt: TGTGCCAGCAGTGAGGAAGAGGAGTACAATGAGCAGTTCTTC; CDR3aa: CASSEEEEYNEQFF
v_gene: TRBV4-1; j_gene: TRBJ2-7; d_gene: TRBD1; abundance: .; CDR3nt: TGCGCCAGCAGCCAAGATGAGGTGGGGACAGGGGGCTACGAGCAGTACTTC; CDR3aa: CASSQDEVGTGGYEQYF
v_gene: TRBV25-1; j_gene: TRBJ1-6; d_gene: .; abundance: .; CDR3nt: TGTGCCAGCAGTGAAGTAAGAGGCGCGGGAGGAGCTTCACCCCTCCACTTT; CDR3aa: CASSEVRGAGGASPLHF
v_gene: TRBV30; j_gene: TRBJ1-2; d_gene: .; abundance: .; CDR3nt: TGTGCCTGGAAGGTCCCGGGGGCCTATGGCTACACCTTC; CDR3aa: CAWKVPGAYGYTF
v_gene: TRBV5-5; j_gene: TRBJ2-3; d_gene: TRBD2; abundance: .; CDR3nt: TGTGCCAGCAGCGATCGACTAGCGGGGGGCACAGATACGCAGTATTTT; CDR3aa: CASSDRLAGGTDTQYF
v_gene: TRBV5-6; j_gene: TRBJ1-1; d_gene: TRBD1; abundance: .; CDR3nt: TGTGCCAGCAGCTTGTACAGGGGTCTCACTGAAGCTTTCTTT; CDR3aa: CASSLYRGLTEAFF
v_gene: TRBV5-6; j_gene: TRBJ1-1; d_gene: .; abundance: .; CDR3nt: TGTGCCAGCAGCTGGGGCGTGAGCACTGAAGCTTTCTTT; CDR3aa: CASSWGVSTEAFF
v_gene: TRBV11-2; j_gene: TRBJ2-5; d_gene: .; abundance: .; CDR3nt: TGTGCCAGCAGCTTAATGGAAGAGACCCAGTACTTC; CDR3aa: CASSLMEETQYF
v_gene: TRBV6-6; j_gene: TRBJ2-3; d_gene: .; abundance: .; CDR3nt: TGTGCCAGCAGTCCGGGGGTCCTCACAGATACGCAGTATTTT; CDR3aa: CASSPGVLTDTQYF
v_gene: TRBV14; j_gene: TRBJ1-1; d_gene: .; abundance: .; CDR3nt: TGTGCCAGCAGCCACAGGGATGAGGGACGAGAAGCTTTCTTT; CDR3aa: CASSHRDEGREAFF
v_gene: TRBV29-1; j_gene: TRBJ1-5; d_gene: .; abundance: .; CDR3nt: TGCAGCGTTGAGGGGACTGGGGACAATCAGCCCCAGCATTTT; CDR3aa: CSVEGTGDNQPQHF
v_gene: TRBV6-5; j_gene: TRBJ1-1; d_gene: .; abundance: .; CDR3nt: TGTGCCAGCAGTTACAAGAAGGGCGGCACTGAAGCTTTCTTT; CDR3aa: CASSYKKGGTEAFF
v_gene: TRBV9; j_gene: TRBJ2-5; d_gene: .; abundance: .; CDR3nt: TGTGCCAGCAGCCCCCCCGGGACACGGTACCAAGAGACCCAGTACTTC; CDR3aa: CASSPPGTRYQETQYF
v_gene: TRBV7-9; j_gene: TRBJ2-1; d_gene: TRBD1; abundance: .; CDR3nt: TGTGCCAGCACCTACAGGGGAAGCTCCTACAATGAGCAGTTCTTC; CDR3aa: CASTYRGSSYNEQFF
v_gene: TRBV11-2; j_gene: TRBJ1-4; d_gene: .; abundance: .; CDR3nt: TGTGCCAGCAGCTTTACAGGGTCAACTAATGAAAAACTGTTTTTT; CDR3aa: CASSFTGSTNEKLFF
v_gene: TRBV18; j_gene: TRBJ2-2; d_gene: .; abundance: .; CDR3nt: TGTGCCAGCTCACCACAAGGGGCGAGCACCGGGGAGCTGTTTTTT; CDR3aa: CASSPQGASTGELFF
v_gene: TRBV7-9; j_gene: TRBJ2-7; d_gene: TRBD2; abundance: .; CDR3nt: TGTGCCAGCAGCTTACGCGGGGGGGCCTCCTACGAGCAGTACTTC; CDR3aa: CASSLRGGASYEQYF
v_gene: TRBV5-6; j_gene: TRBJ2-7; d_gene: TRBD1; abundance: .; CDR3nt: TGTGCCAGCAGCGCGGGACAGGGGAGGTACGAGCAGTACTTC; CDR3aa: CASSAGQGRYEQYF
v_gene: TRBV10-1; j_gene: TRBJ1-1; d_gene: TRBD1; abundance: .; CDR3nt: TGCGCCAGCAGTGGGGGACAGGGAGCTGAAGCTTTCTTT; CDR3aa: CASSGGQGAEAFF
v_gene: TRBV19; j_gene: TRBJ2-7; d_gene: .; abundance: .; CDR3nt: TGTGCCAGTAGTATAGGGACAGATTCCTACGAGCAGTACTTC; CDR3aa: CASSIGTDSYEQYF
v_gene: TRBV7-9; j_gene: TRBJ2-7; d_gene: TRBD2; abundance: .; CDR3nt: TGTGCCAGCAGCTTCGGGACTAGCGGGGCCTACGAGCAGTACTTC; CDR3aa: CASSFGTSGAYEQYF
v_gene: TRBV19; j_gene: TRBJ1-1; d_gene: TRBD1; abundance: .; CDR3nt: TGTGCCAGTACACAAACGGGACAGGGGGTCTCTGAAGCTTTCTTT; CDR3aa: CASTQTGQGVSEAFF
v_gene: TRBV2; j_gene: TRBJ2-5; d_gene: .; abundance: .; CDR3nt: TGTGCCAGCAGTTTGTTCGGGGGCCCACAAGAGACCCAGTACTTC; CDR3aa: CASSLFGGPQETQYF
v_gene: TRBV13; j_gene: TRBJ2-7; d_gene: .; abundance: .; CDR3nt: TGTGCCAGCAGCTTGGGGTCTGGGGGCTACGAGCAGTACTTC; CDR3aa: CASSLGSGGYEQYF
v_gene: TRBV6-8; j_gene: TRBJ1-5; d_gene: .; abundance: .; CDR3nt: TGTGCCAGCAGTTACTCGACGGGGATTTCTCAGCCCCAGCATTTT; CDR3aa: CASSYSTGISQPQHF
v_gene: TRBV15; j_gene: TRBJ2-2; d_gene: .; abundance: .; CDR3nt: TGTGCCACCAGCAGAGCGTGGGGGGCCACCGGGGAGCTGTTTTTT; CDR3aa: CATSRAWGATGELFF
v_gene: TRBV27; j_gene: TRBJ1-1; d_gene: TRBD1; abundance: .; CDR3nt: TGTGCCAGCAGTTGGCAGGGGGCTAAAACTGAAGCTTTCTTT; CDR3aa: CASSWQGAKTEAFF
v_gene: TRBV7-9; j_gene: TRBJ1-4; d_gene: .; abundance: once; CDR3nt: TGTGCCAGCAGCTTACCGGGACACTCCACGGAACTGTTTTTT; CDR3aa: CASSLPGHSTELFF
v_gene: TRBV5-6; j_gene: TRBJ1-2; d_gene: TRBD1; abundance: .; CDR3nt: TGTGCCAGCAGCCCCGGGACAGGGGTCCGCGGCTATGGCTACACCTTC; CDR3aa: CASSPGTGVRGYGYTF
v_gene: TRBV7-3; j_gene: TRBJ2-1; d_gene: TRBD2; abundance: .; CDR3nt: TGTGCCAGCAGCTTAGCGGGGGGGTACAATGAGCAGTTCTTC; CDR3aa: CASSLAGGYNEQFF
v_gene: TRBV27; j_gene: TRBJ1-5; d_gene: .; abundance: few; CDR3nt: TGTGCCAGCAGTTTATTACCAGGGGTCAATCAGCCCCAGCATTTT; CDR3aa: CASSLLPGVNQPQHF
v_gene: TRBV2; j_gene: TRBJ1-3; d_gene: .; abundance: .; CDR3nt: TGTGCCAGCAGTGACTACTGGCGGCTGAATGGAAACACCATATATTTT; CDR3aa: CASSDYWRLNGNTIYF
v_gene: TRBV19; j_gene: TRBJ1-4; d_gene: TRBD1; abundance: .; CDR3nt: TGTGCCAGTAGGAGGACAGGGGGAAATGAAAAACTGTTTTTT; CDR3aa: CASRRTGGNEKLFF
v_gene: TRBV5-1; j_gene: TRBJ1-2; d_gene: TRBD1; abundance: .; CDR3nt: TGCGCCAGCAGCACGGACAGGGCTCTCCTCCGATGCACCTTC; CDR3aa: CASSTDRALLRCTF
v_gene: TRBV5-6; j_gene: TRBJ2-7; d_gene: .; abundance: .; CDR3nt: TGTGCCAGCAGCCCTCCTTCTGGGGGGCCGCACGAGCAGTACTTC; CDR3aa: CASSPPSGGPHEQYF